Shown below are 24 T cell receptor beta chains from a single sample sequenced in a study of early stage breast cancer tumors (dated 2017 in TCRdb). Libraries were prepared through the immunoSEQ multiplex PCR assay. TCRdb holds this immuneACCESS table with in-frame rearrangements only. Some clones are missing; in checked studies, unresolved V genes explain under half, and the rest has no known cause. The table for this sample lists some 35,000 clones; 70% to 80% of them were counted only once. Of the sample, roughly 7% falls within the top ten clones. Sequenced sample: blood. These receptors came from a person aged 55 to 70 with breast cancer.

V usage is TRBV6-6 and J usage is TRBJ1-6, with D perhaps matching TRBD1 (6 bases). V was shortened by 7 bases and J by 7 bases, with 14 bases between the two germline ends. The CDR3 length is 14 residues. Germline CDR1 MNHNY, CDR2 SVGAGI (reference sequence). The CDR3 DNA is TGTGCCAGCAACGCCGGGACACAGAATTCACCCCTCCACTTT. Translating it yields CASNAGTQNSPLHF.

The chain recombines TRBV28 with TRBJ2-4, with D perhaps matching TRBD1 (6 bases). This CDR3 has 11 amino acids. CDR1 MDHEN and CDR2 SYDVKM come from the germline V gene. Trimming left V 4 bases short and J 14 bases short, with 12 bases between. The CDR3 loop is CASSSLRDKYF. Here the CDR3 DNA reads TGTGCCAGCAGTTCTCTCCGGGACAAGTACTTC.

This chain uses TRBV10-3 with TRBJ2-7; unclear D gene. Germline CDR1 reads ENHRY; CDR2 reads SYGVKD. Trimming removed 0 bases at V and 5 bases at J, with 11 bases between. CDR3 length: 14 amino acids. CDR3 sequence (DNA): TGTGCCATCAGTGAGTCGTTTGGAGAAAACGAGCAGTACTTC. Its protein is CAISESFGENEQYF.

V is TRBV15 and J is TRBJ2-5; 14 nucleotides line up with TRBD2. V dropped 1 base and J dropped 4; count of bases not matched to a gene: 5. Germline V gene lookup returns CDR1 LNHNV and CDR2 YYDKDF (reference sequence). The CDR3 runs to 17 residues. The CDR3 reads CATSRGGTSGRRETQYF. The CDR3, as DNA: TGTGCCACCAGCAGAGGAGGGACTAGCGGGAGAAGAGAGACCCAGTACTTC.

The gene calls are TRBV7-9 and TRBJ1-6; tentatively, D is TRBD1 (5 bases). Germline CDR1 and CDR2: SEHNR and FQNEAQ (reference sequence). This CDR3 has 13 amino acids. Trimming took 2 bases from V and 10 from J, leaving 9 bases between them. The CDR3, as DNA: TGTGCCAGCAGCTTACAAGGGGTCTCACCCCTCCACTTT. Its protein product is CASSLQGVSPLHF.

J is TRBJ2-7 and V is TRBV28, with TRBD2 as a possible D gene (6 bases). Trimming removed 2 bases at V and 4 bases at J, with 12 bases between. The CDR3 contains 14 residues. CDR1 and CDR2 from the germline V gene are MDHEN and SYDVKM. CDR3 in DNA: TGTGCCAGCAGTTTAGCGGGGCAGGATTACGAGCAGTACTTC. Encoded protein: CASSLAGQDYEQYF.

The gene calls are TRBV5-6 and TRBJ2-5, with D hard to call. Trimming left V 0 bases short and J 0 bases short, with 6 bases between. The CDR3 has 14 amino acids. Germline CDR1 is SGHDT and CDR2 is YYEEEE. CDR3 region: CASSLGRYQETQYF. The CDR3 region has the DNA TGTGCCAGCAGCTTGGGACGGTACCAAGAGACCCAGTACTTC.

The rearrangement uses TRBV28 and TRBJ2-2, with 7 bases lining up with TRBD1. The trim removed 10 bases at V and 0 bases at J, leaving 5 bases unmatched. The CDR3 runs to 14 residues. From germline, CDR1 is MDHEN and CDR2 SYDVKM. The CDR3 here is CATKDRPNTGELFF. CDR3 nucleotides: TGTGCCACTAAGGACAGGCCGAACACCGGGGAGCTGTTTTTT.

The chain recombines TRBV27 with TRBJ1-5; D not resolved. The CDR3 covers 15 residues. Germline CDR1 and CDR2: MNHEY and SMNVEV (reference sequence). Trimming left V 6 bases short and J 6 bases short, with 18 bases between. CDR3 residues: CASSPYRTSGQPQHF. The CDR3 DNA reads TGTGCCAGCAGCCCCTATCGTACTTCTGGTCAGCCCCAGCATTTT.

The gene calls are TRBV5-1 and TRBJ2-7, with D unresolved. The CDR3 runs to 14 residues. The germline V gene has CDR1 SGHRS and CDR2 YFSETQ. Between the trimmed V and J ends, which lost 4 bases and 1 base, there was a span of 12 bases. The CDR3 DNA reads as TGCGCCAGCAGCGCAACTCAGCATTCCTACGAGCAGTACTTC. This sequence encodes CASSATQHSYEQYF.

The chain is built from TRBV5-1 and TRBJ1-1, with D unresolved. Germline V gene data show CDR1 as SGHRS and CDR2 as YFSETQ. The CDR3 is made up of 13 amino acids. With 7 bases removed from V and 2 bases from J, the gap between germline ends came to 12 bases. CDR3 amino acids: CASRQSLNTEAFF. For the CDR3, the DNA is TGCGCCAGCCGCCAATCACTCAACACTGAAGCTTTCTTT.

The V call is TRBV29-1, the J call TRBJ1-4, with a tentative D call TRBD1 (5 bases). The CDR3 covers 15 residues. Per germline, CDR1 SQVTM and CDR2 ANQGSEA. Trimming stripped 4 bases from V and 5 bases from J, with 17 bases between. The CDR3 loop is CSVGLLGGGNEKLFF. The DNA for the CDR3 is TGCAGCGTTGGGCTTTTAGGTGGGGGGAATGAAAAACTGTTTTTT.

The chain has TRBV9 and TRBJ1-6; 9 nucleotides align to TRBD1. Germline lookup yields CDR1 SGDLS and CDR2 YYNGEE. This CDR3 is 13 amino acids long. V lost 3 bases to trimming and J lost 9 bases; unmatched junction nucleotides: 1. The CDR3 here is CASSAGQGSPLHF. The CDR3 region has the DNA TGTGCCAGCAGCGCGGGACAGGGTTCACCCCTCCACTTT. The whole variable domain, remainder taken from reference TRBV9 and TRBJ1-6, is DSGVTQTPKHLITATGQRVTLRCSPRSGDLSVYWYQQSLDQGLQFLIQYYNGEERAKGNILERFSAQQFPDLHSELNLSSLELGDSALYFCASSAGQGSPLHFGNGTRLTVT.

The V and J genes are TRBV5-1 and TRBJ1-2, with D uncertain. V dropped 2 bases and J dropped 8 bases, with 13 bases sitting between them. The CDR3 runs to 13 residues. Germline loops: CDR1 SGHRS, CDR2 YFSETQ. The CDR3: CASSFDGARGYTF. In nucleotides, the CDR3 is TGCGCCAGCAGCTTTGACGGAGCTAGGGGCTACACCTTC.

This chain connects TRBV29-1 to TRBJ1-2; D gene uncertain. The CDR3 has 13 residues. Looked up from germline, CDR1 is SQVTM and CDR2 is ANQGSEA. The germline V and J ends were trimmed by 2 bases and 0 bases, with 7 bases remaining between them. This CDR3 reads CSVERDTNYGYTF. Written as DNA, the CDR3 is TGCAGCGTTGAAAGGGATACTAACTATGGCTACACCTTC.

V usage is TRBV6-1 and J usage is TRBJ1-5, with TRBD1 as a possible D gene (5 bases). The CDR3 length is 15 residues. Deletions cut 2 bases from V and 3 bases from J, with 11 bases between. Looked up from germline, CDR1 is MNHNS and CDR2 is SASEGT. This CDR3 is CASSEWWGTNQPQHF. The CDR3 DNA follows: TGTGCCAGCAGTGAATGGTGGGGGACCAATCAGCCCCAGCATTTT.

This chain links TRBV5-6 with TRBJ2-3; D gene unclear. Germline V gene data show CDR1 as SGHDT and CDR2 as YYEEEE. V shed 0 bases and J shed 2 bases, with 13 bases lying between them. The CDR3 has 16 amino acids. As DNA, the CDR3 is TGTGCCAGCAGCTTGGGAGTCAGACGCTTCACAGATACGCAGTATTTT. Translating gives CASSLGVRRFTDTQYF.

The CDR3: CASSPEDRDGNTIYF. The CDR3 DNA reads TGTGCCAGCAGCCCAGAAGACAGGGATGGAAACACCATATATTTT. This chain connects TRBV6-5 to TRBJ1-3; the match to TRBD1 covers 7 bases. Germline V lookup: CDR1 MNHEY, CDR2 SVGAGI. The CDR3 is 15 amino acids. V lost 6 bases, J lost 3 bases, and 8 bases stayed unmatched.

This CDR3 is CASSLEPGNQPQHF. The CDR3 nucleotides read TGCGCCAGCAGCTTGGAGCCAGGCAATCAGCCCCAGCATTTT. V and J are TRBV5-1 and TRBJ1-5; no clear D gene. From germline, CDR1 is SGHRS and CDR2 YFSETQ. This CDR3 is 14 amino acids long. The ends were cut back, 0 bases at V and 2 bases at J, with 6 bases in the middle.

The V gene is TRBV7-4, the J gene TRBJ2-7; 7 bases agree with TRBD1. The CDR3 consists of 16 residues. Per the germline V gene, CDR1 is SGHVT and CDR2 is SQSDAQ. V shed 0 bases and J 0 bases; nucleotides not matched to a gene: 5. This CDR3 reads CASSLASTGSSYEQYF. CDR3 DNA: TGTGCCAGCAGCTTAGCATCGACAGGGAGCTCCTACGAGCAGTACTTC.

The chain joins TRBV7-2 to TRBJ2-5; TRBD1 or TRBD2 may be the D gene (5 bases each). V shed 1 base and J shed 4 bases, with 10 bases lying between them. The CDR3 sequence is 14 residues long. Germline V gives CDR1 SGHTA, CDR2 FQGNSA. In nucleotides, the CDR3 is TGTGCCAGCAGCTTAGGGGGGAGTCGAGAGACCCAGTACTTC. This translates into CASSLGGSRETQYF.

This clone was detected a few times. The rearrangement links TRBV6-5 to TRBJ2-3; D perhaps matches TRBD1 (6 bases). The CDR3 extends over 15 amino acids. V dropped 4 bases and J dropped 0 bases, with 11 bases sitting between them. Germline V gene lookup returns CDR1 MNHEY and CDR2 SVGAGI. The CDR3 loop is CASSSGQFSTDTQYF. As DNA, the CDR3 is TGTGCCAGCAGTTCCGGACAGTTTAGCACAGATACGCAGTATTTT.

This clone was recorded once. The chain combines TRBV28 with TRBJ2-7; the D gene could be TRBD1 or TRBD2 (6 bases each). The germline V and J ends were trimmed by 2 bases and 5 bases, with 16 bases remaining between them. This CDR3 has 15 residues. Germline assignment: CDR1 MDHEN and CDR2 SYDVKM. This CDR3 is CASSLAEGGIDEQYF. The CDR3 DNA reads TGTGCCAGCAGTTTAGCCGAGGGGGGAATCGACGAGCAGTACTTC.

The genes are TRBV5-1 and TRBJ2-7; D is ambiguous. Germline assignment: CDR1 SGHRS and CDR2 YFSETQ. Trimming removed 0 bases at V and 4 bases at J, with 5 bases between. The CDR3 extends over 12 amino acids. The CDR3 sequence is CASSLERYEQYF. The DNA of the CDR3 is TGCGCCAGCAGCTTGGAGAGGTACGAGCAGTACTTC.